What follows is one TCR beta chain and its context. The antigen remains unidentified. Measured with immunoSEQ multiplex PCR; TCRdb has only the in-frame clones, and not every one. The table includes some 120,000 clones, around 90% detected once. The sample comes from a study of T cell responses to AZD1222 COVID-19 vaccine. Study results and limitations: Spike-wide vaccine-associated CD4 TCRs dominated at 160-218 and 743-854. Seropositive AZD1222 recipients at baseline numbered only five or six.

The source was peripheral blood, collected on day 0 of AZD1222 vaccination. The sequence was obtained from an adult in good health.

CDR3 bases: TGTGCCAGCAGCTTGACAGGGGTGGCTTCACCCCTCCACTTT. This codes for CASSLTGVASPLHF. The chain links TRBV7-2 to TRBJ1-6, with 8 bases matching TRBD1. V lost 3 bases to trimming and J lost 9 bases; unmatched junction nucleotides: 4. The CDR3 extends over 14 amino acids. CDR1 and CDR2 (germline): SGHTA, FQGNSA.